These 14 T cell receptor beta chains share one sample of origin, sequenced in a study of T cell responses to AZD1222 COVID-19 vaccine. Clones were sequenced by immunoSEQ multiplex PCR, and TCRdb holds only the in-frame ones, with some missing. The data hold some 150,000 clones, with around nine tenths observed a single time. This sample comprised peripheral blood, obtained on day 0 of AZD1222 vaccination. The receptors were sampled from an adult in good health.

The V and J genes are TRBV29-1 and TRBJ2-1; TRBD1 aligns across 12 bases. Trimming cost V 8 bases and J 0 bases; bases outside gene matches: 11. This CDR3 comprises 17 residues. Germline V lookup: CDR1 SQVTM, CDR2 ANQGSEA. The CDR3 region has the DNA TGCAGCTTCCTCCCGGGACAGGGGGCGGGCTCCTACAATGAGCAGTTCTTC. Translating gives CSFLPGQGAGSYNEQFF.

The chain recombines TRBV19 with TRBJ1-1; 10 nucleotides line up with TRBD1. Germline lookup yields CDR1 LNHDA and CDR2 SQIVND (reference sequence). CDR3 length: 15 amino acids. The V gene end was trimmed by 4 bases and the J gene end by 4 bases; junction bases not matched to a gene: 6. The CDR3 DNA is TGTGCCAGTAGTAGAACCGGGACAGGGGTCACTGAAGCTTTCTTT. It encodes CASSRTGTGVTEAFF.

This clone appeared a single time. The J gene is TRBJ1-1, the V gene TRBV12-3 or TRBV12-4; the D is unclear. CDR3 size: 12 residues. V was pared by 3 bases and J by 6 bases, with 8 bases between. The DNA for the CDR3 is TGTGCCAGCAGTTTCGGTCTGTCTGAAGCTTTCTTT. Translated, it gives CASSFGLSEAFF.

The chain links TRBV5-4 to TRBJ2-2; perhaps TRBD1 as D (6 bases). CDR1 SGHNT and CDR2 YYREEE come from the germline V gene (reference sequence). The CDR3 has 15 amino acids. Trimming removed 2 bases at V and 3 bases at J, with 11 bases between. CDR3 in amino acids: CASSLPGTHTGELFF. CDR3 bases: TGTGCCAGCAGCTTACCCGGGACACACACCGGGGAGCTGTTTTTT. Full variable domain (rest looked up from reference TRBV5-4 and TRBJ2-2): ETGVTQSPTHLIKTRGQQVTLRCSSQSGHNTVSWYQQALGQGPQFIFQYYREEENGRGNFPPRFSGLQFPNYSSELNVNALELDDSALYLCASSLPGTHTGELFFGEGSRLTVL.

This sequence joins TRBV29-1 and TRBJ1-1, with 9 nucleotides matching TRBD1. Germline-derived CDR1 and CDR2 are SQVTM and ANQGSEA. The CDR3 runs 18 residues. V was clipped by 4 bases and J by 0 bases; unmatched bases: 15. CDR3 bases: TGCAGCGTTGCTTTCTCCGGGACAGGGCACAGTATGAACACTGAAGCTTTCTTT. Translating it yields CSVAFSGTGHSMNTEAFF.

V and J are TRBV30 and TRBJ2-5, with TRBD2 identical over 9 bases. The germline V gene encodes CDR1 GTSNPN and CDR2 SVGIG (reference sequence). The V and J ends lost 3 bases and 4 bases, in that order; junction bases with no gene match: 6. This CDR3 region has 14 residues. CDR3 loop: CAWRGGRALETQYF. CDR3 nucleotide sequence: TGTGCCTGGAGGGGCGGGAGGGCATTAGAGACCCAGTACTTC.

The genes are TRBV7-6 and TRBJ2-7; possibly TRBD1 or TRBD2 for D (5 bases each). CDR1 is SGHVS and CDR2 is FNYEAQ in the germline V gene. V lost 4 bases and J lost 7, with 20 bases in between. CDR3 length: 15 amino acids. CDR3 amino acids: CASSSLAGAPWEQYF. In DNA, the CDR3 is TGTGCCAGCAGCTCTCTTGCCGGGGCGCCTTGGGAGCAGTACTTC.

This clone was found once. The J gene is TRBJ1-6, the V gene TRBV7-9; D gene unclear. V gave up 5 bases and J gave up 6 bases, with 11 bases separating them. The CDR3 spans 14 residues. CDR1 is SEHNR, CDR2 FQNEAQ, per germline (reference sequence). The CDR3 coding sequence is TGTGCCAGCAGCCCCTCCGGCGTTAATTCACCCCTCCACTTT. It codes for CASSPSGVNSPLHF. The whole variable domain, remainder taken from reference TRBV7-9 and TRBJ1-6, is DTGVSQNPRHKITKRGQNVTFRCDPISEHNRLYWYRQTLGQGPEFLTYFQNEAQLEKSRLLSDRFSAERPKGSFSTLEIQRTEQGDSAMYLCASSPSGVNSPLHFGNGTRLTVT.

The chain employs TRBV2 and TRBJ1-2, with 11 bases matching TRBD1. The CDR3 has 13 residues. V gave up 9 bases and J gave up 2 bases; unmatched junction bases: 2. Germline V gives CDR1 SNHLY, CDR2 FYNNEI. The CDR3 DNA reads as TGTGCCAGGCGGGACAGGGGGAACTATGGCTACACCTTC. Amino acid sequence: CARRDRGNYGYTF.

This clone was seen once. The chain couples TRBV2 to TRBJ1-4; D call uncertain. The CDR3 extends over 13 amino acids. Trimming cost V 6 bases and J 7 bases, with 12 bases left between them. Looked up from germline, CDR1 is SNHLY and CDR2 is FYNNEI. Here the CDR3 reads CASSSTVGEKLFF. Here the CDR3 DNA reads TGTGCCAGCAGCTCTACCGTGGGTGAAAAACTGTTTTTT.

This sequence joins TRBV5-1 and TRBJ1-6, with D possibly matching TRBD1 (5 bases). V was cut by 1 base and J by 10 bases, with 12 bases left in between. The CDR3 is 14 residues long. The germline CDR1 and CDR2 sequences are SGHRS and YFSETQ. CDR3 amino acids: CASSLSQGDSPLHF. The DNA for the CDR3 is TGCGCCAGCAGCTTGAGTCAGGGAGACTCACCCCTCCACTTT. The variable domain in full, with the rest retrieved from reference TRBV5-1 and TRBJ1-6, is KAGVTQTPRYLIKTRGQQVTLSCSPISGHRSVSWYQQTPGQGLQFLFEYFSETQRNKGNFPGRFSGRQFSNSRSEMNVSTLELGDSALYLCASSLSQGDSPLHFGNGTRLTVT.

The V gene is TRBV12-5, the J gene TRBJ2-1; D is uncertain. CDR1 and CDR2 (germline): LGHNT, FRNRAP. This CDR3 is 15 amino acids long. V lost 2 bases to trimming and J lost 4 bases, with 12 bases between them. In DNA form, the CDR3 reads TGTGCTAGTGGTTTGTCAGAAAATCTATACAATGAGCAGTTCTTC. This encodes CASGLSENLYNEQFF.

V is TRBV6-1 and J is TRBJ2-5; D is uncertain. V lost 4 bases and J 3 bases, leaving 18 bases between the germline ends. The CDR3 is 16 residues long. Per the germline V gene, CDR1 is MNHNS and CDR2 is SASEGT. CDR3 in amino acids: CASSVLPKAKEETQYF. CDR3 nucleotides: TGTGCCAGCAGTGTACTACCGAAAGCCAAAGAAGAGACCCAGTACTTC.

The chain links TRBV19 to TRBJ1-1; tentative D call: TRBD1 (6 bases). The CDR3 sequence is 19 residues long. Trimming took 7 bases from V and 1 from J, leaving 28 bases between them. Germline V gives CDR1 LNHDA, CDR2 SQIVND (reference sequence). DNA for the CDR3: TGTGCCAGTACCCCCGGGTGGGCAGGGGCCCAAAGGAAGAACACTGAAGCTTTCTTT. It translates to CASTPGWAGAQRKNTEAFF. The full variable domain, in which reference TRBV19 and TRBJ1-1 provide the parts outside the CDR3, is DGGITQSPKYLFRKEGQNVTLSCEQNLNHDAMYWYRQDPGQGLRLIYYSQIVNDFQKGDIAEGYSVSREKKESFPLTVTSAQKNPTAFYLCASTPGWAGAQRKNTEAFFGQGTRLTVV.